This T cell receptor beta chain was sequenced in a study of cytomegalovirus exposure and HLA in healthy donors. The wider study: The approximately 710 first-cohort repertoires and the approximately 110 validation repertoires shared the same platform, a later analysis reported. Findings and limits, study-wide: The investigators catalogued 150 or so TCR beta chains as cytomegalovirus-associated.

Measured with immunoSEQ multiplex PCR; TCRdb has only the in-frame clones, and not every one. The sample consists of about 160,000 clones, roughly 91% of them appearing once. Notes on this clone: Its antigen is not known.

V lost 7 bases to trimming and J lost 6 bases; unmatched junction nucleotides: 10. Germline V gene data show CDR1 as MNHEY and CDR2 as SMNVEV (reference sequence). This CDR3 has 15 residues. The donors were members of the approximately 120-subject validation cohort (separate from the approximately 670-subject first cohort). This chain joins TRBV27 and TRBJ1-5, with TRBD1 identical over 9 bases. The sample was PBMCs. This receptor was obtained from a young man in good health and CMV-seropositive. In DNA form, the CDR3 reads TGTGCCAGCAAACGGACAGGGGTAAATAGTCAGCCCCAGCATTTT. Its translation is CASKRTGVNSQPQHF.